A selection of T cell receptor beta chains follows, all from one sample in a study of blood T cell repertoires in COVID-19. The protocol was immunoSEQ multiplex PCR, while the TCRdb copy is restricted to in-frame clones and leaves out a portion. The data hold approximately 74,000 clones, with around 90% observed a single time. The sample comprised peripheral blood. Receptor source: a woman aged 55-70 years with active COVID-19. Both conserved end residues are part of each CDR3. A D gene is named only where the DNA matches it firmly. Clone size is not always given. Where it is, it says once, few, many or a class for expanded clones.

D | J | size | V | CDR3 | DNA
. | TRBJ2-3 | . | TRBV18 | CASSITDTQYF | TGTGCCAGCTCAATAACAGATACGCAGTATTTT
TRBD2 | TRBJ2-7 | . | TRBV6-5 | CASTLGLAGALEQYF | TGTGCCAGCACACTAGGGCTAGCGGGAGCTTTGGAGCAGTACTTC
. | TRBJ2-1 | . | TRBV10-1 | CASRPDGSYNEQFF | TGCGCCAGCAGACCCGACGGGAGCTACAATGAGCAGTTCTTC
TRBD1 | TRBJ2-3 | . | TRBV3-1/TRBV3-2 | CASSQLGTDTDTQYF | TGTGCCAGCAGCCAATTAGGGACAGACACAGATACGCAGTATTTT
TRBD1 | TRBJ2-7 | . | TRBV11-2 | CASSLVLGQGRGEQYF | TGTGCCAGCAGCTTAGTTCTGGGACAGGGAAGGGGGGAGCAGTACTTC
. | TRBJ1-2 | once | TRBV19 | CASSPKRGLGGYTF | TGTGCCAGTAGTCCGAAAAGAGGGCTTGGGGGCTACACCTTC
. | TRBJ1-2 | . | TRBV10-3 | CAIRWGDFGYTF | TGTGCCATCAGATGGGGGGACTTTGGCTACACCTTC
. | TRBJ2-2 | . | TRBV24-1 | CATSALRFGQYTGELFF | TGTGCCACCAGTGCCCTTCGTTTCGGACAGTACACCGGGGAGCTGTTTTTT
. | TRBJ1-4 | . | TRBV3-1/TRBV3-2 | CASRGDRFGEKLFF | TGTGCCAGCAGGGGAGACAGGTTTGGTGAAAAACTGTTTTTT
. | TRBJ2-3 | . | TRBV18 | CASSRDRVSTDTQYF | TGTGCCAGCTCTCGTGACAGAGTAAGCACAGATACGCAGTATTTT
TRBD1 | TRBJ1-1 | . | TRBV15 | CATSSDRAVNTEAFF | TGTGCCACCAGCAGCGACAGGGCGGTGAACACTGAAGCTTTCTTT
TRBD2 | TRBJ2-1 | . | TRBV5-1 | CASSLTGGNNEQFF | TGCGCCAGCAGCTTAACGGGAGGAAACAATGAGCAGTTCTTC
TRBD1 | TRBJ2-2 | . | TRBV30 | CASTQGAGTGELFF | TGTGCCTCCACACAGGGGGCGGGGACCGGGGAGCTGTTTTTT
TRBD2 | TRBJ2-2 | . | TRBV19 | CASGLAGQNTGELFF | TGTGCCAGTGGACTAGCGGGACAGAACACCGGGGAGCTGTTTTTT
TRBD2 | TRBJ2-7 | . | TRBV27 | CASSRSGAYEQYF | TGTGCCAGCAGTCGAAGCGGGGCCTACGAGCAGTACTTC
TRBD1 | TRBJ2-4 | . | TRBV2 | CASGTENIQYF | TGTGCCAGCGGGACAGAAAACATTCAGTACTTC
. | TRBJ2-2 | . | TRBV18 | CASSPGAPPNTGELFF | TGTGCCAGCTCACCAGGAGCGCCGCCGAACACCGGGGAGCTGTTTTTT
TRBD2 | TRBJ2-5 | once | TRBV28 | CASSSQTSGSYGTQYF | TGTGCCAGCAGTTCTCAAACTAGCGGGAGTTACGGGACCCAGTACTTC
TRBD2 | TRBJ2-1 | . | TRBV5-4 | CASSRLAGVRNEQFF | TGTGCCAGCAGCAGACTAGCGGGAGTCCGCAATGAGCAGTTCTTC
TRBD2 | TRBJ2-7 | . | TRBV5-1 | CASSSGTRFSYEQYF | TGCGCCAGCAGCTCCGGGACTAGATTCTCCTACGAGCAGTACTTC
TRBD1 | TRBJ1-1 | . | TRBV7-8 | CASSFGTAPNTEAFF | TGTGCCAGCAGCTTCGGGACAGCACCGAACACTGAAGCTTTCTTT
. | TRBJ2-1 | . | TRBV30 | CAWSPQGGEQFF | TGTGCCTGGAGTCCTCAGGGGGGTGAGCAGTTCTTC
TRBD1 | TRBJ1-2 | . | TRBV2 | CASSEEQGYGYTF | TGTGCCAGCAGTGAAGAACAGGGGTATGGCTACACCTTC
TRBD1 | TRBJ1-1 | . | TRBV5-4 | CASSLELQGAGAFF | TGTGCCAGCAGCTTGGAGTTGCAGGGGGCCGGAGCTTTCTTT
. | TRBJ2-1 | . | TRBV19 | CASSIDGGAGGEQFF | TGTGCCAGTAGTATAGACGGCGGAGCCGGGGGTGAGCAGTTCTTC
TRBD2 | TRBJ2-1 | . | TRBV3-1/TRBV3-2 | CASSHRLAGGQGEQFF | TGTGCCAGCAGCCATAGACTAGCGGGAGGCCAGGGTGAGCAGTTCTTC
TRBD1 | TRBJ1-5 | . | TRBV24-1 | CATSEGQGGSNQPQHF | TGTGCCACCAGTGAAGGACAGGGTGGGAGCAATCAGCCCCAGCATTTT
TRBD1 | TRBJ1-2 | . | TRBV7-9 | CASTPDRNSYTF | TGTGCCAGCACCCCGGACAGGAACAGCTACACCTTC
. | TRBJ1-5 | . | TRBV28 | CASSLRGGGGQPQHF | TGTGCCAGCAGTTTACGGGGGGGTGGTGGTCAGCCCCAGCATTTT
TRBD2 | TRBJ2-1 | . | TRBV14 | CASSQVHFSRRELFNEQFF | TGTGCCAGCAGCCAAGTTCATTTTTCTAGGCGGGAGCTTTTCAATGAGCAGTTCTTC
TRBD1 | TRBJ2-3 | . | TRBV24-1 | CATSDSPRTGVVDTQYF | TGTGCCACCAGTGATTCACCACGGACAGGGGTGGTAGATACGCAGTATTTT
. | TRBJ1-4 | . | TRBV28 | CASGGVGEKLFF | TGTGCCAGCGGAGGAGTTGGAGAAAAACTGTTTTTT
. | TRBJ1-2 | . | TRBV10-2 | CASSAARAPNYGYTF | TGCGCCAGCAGTGCTGCCAGGGCTCCTAACTATGGCTACACCTTC
. | TRBJ1-2 | . | TRBV28 | CASRPSSGLYWGYTF | TGTGCCAGCAGGCCCAGCTCCGGACTCTATTGGGGCTACACCTTC
TRBD2 | TRBJ2-1 | . | TRBV27 | CASSFGLGLEQFF | TGTGCCAGCAGTTTTGGGTTGGGACTAGAGCAGTTCTTC
TRBD1 | TRBJ2-2 | . | TRBV5-1 | CASSLVSIRDRDTGELFF | TGCGCCAGCAGCTTGGTCTCAATCCGGGACAGGGACACCGGGGAGCTGTTTTTT
TRBD2 | TRBJ2-1 | . | TRBV15 | CATSREYGREGEQFF | TGTGCCACCAGCAGAGAGTATGGGCGGGAGGGCGAGCAGTTCTTC
. | TRBJ2-7 | . | TRBV2 | CASSELPNYEQYF | TGTGCCAGCAGTGAACTACCGAACTACGAGCAGTACTTC
TRBD2 | TRBJ2-5 | . | TRBV9 | CASSVGGRVGETQYF | TGTGCCAGCAGCGTTGGCGGGAGGGTCGGGGAGACCCAGTACTTC
. | TRBJ2-2 | . | TRBV7-2 | CASSSYGTPANTGELFF | TGTGCCAGCAGCTCCTATGGGACACCGGCGAACACCGGGGAGCTGTTTTTT
. | TRBJ2-3 | . | TRBV19 | CASSIGRGQTDTQYF | TGTGCCAGTAGTATTGGTCGAGGGCAAACAGATACGCAGTATTTT
TRBD1 | TRBJ1-6 | . | TRBV6-5 | CASRLGQGNSPLHF | TGTGCCAGCAGACTTGGACAGGGCAATTCACCCCTCCACTTT
. | TRBJ2-1 | . | TRBV30 | CAYLVPAEASYNEQFF | TGTGCCTACTTAGTCCCAGCGGAGGCATCCTACAATGAGCAGTTCTTC
TRBD2 | TRBJ2-1 | . | TRBV11-2 | CASVPGLAGWAEQFF | TGTGCCAGCGTACCGGGACTAGCGGGCTGGGCGGAGCAGTTCTTC
TRBD2 | TRBJ2-1 | once | TRBV28 | CASSPPTSGMSNEQFF | TGTGCCAGCAGTCCTCCAACTAGCGGGATGTCAAATGAGCAGTTCTTC
TRBD1 | TRBJ1-1 | . | TRBV10-1 | CASSELTGGTEAFF | TGCGCCAGCAGTGAGTTGACAGGGGGCACTGAAGCTTTCTTT
TRBD2 | TRBJ2-2 | . | TRBV5-4 | CASSFGLAGFGTGELFF | TGTGCCAGCAGCTTCGGACTAGCGGGATTCGGCACCGGGGAGCTGTTTTTT
. | TRBJ2-5 | few | TRBV25-1 | CASSAHQGKGETQYF | TGTGCCAGCAGTGCCCACCAGGGGAAGGGAGAGACCCAGTACTTC
. | TRBJ2-3 | once | TRBV6-2/TRBV6-3 | CASSYSRTFLPDTQYF | TGTGCCAGCAGTTACTCGAGGACTTTCCTCCCCGATACGCAGTATTTT
TRBD1 | TRBJ1-2 | . | TRBV6-5 | CASSLDRGDYGYTF | TGTGCCAGCAGTTTGGACAGGGGTGACTATGGCTACACCTTC
. | TRBJ2-3 | few | TRBV5-4 | CASSVEGLRHADTQYF | TGTGCCAGCAGCGTAGAGGGTCTTCGACACGCAGATACGCAGTATTTT
. | TRBJ2-7 | . | TRBV2 | CASRVTAYEQYF | TGTGCCAGCAGGGTGACAGCCTACGAGCAGTACTTC
. | TRBJ2-7 | . | TRBV24-1 | CATSDTGSYEQYF | TGTGCCACCAGTGACACCGGCTCCTACGAGCAGTACTTC
. | TRBJ2-2 | . | TRBV10-1 | CASSESGGSGELFF | TGCGCCAGCAGTGAGTCCGGGGGTTCCGGGGAGCTGTTTTTT
. | TRBJ2-3 | . | TRBV7-9 | CASSERGTDTQYF | TGTGCCAGCAGCGAGAGAGGCACAGATACGCAGTATTTT